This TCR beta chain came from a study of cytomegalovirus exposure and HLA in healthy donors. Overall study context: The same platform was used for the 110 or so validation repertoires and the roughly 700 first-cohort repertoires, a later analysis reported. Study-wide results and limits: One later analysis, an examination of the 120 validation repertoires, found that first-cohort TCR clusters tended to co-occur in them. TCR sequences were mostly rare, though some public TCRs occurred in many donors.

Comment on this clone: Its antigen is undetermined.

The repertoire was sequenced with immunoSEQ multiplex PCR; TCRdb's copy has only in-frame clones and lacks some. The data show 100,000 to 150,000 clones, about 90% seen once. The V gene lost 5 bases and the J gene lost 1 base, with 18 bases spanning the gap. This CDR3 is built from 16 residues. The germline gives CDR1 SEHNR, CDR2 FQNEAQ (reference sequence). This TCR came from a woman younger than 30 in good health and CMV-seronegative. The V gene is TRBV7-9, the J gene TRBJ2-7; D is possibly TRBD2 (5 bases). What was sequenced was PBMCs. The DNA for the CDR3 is TGTGCCAGCAGCCCCCCCCGGGCAGAGGGTTCCTACGAGCAGTACTTC. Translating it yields CASSPPRAEGSYEQYF.